Sequencing of this T cell receptor (beta chain) was carried out in a study of blood T cell repertoires in COVID-19. Study-wide background: Italy, Spain and the United States were the sources of the convalescent and acute COVID-19 samples.

Profiled with immunoSEQ multiplex PCR; TCRdb holds only in-frame clones, not every one. The sample consists of about 420,000 clones, 70% to 90% of them appearing once. Seattle's enrolled individuals joined amid active infection and were then monitored longitudinally. There are 15 residues in the CDR3. The ends lost 0 bases at V and 6 bases at J; junction bases unmatched: 3. Germline V lookup: CDR1 SGHDT, CDR2 YYEEEE. This rearrangement joins TRBV5-6 to TRBJ1-5, with TRBD1 identical over 10 bases. This receptor was taken from a man aged 18-30 years with COVID-19, enrolled during active disease. The sequencing sample was made of peripheral blood. The CDR3, as DNA: TGTGCCAGCAGCTTGGGTGGGACAGGGGCTCAGCCCCAGCATTTT. This translates into CASSLGGTGAQPQHF.